This T cell receptor (beta chain) appears in the sequencing data of a study of blood T cells in healthy people across ages. On the study more broadly: With template switching, about one barcoded beta molecule was captured per two T cells.

Together with a sample-barcoded 5' primer, a J-beta primer mix was included in a second PCR lasting about 6 to 12 cycles. Every single cDNA molecule received a tag from a template-switch adaptor with 12 random nucleotides. MiXCR, applied by TCRdb to the 5' RACE reads, yields one record per CDR3 protein. The sample includes about 1.6 million distinct CDR3 sequences, almost 35% of them seen just once. Approximately 9.2 milliliters was the volume of peripheral blood drawn from each donor. The CDR3 extends over 15 amino acids. Trimming stripped 4 bases from V and 4 bases from J, with 17 bases between. Germline assignment: CDR1 ENHRY and CDR2 SYGVKD. General study points: A roughly linear fall in TCR beta diversity per million T cells was seen with increasing age.

This clonotype was seen a handful of times. What it binds is unknown. The clonotype was recovered from a woman in her twenties or thirties in good health. The specimen sequenced was blood. The chain recombines TRBV10-3 with TRBJ2-7; the D is unclear. The CDR3 loop reads CAISGLALAKYEQYF. The CDR3 nucleotides are TGTGCCATCAGTGGATTAGCCCTGGCTAAATACGAGCAGTACTTC.